One T cell receptor (beta chain) is described in this entry. The target of this receptor is not known. Within one base of it there is no much larger clone, and no base qualities were kept. The record originates from a study of T-cell memory formation after mild COVID-19 (dated by TCRdb to about 2021). About the investigation overall: TCR sequence clusters from the two donors were found to be largely donor specific. In two donors, T-cell clones that expanded and contracted after mild COVID-19 were followed by sequencing TCRalpha and TCRbeta repertoires longitudinally. Two young, previously healthy adult volunteers, one female and one male, were included in the cohort. Beyond this particular receptor, the publication reports: Contracting CD4+ clones turned up mainly in the CM and EM memory subsets, whereas EMRA was where CD8+ clones were enriched. Some responding clones were detected in pre-infection memory, which suggested that pre-existing cross-reactive memory T cells had joined the SARS-CoV-2 response. SARS-CoV-2 specificity was not confirmed for the second-wave clones peaking on day 37. Only a couple of mild cases were covered by the study, and larger cohorts that include severe cases with pre-infection samples were considered necessary. Clones contracting from day 15 to 85 had balanced CD4/CD8 phenotypes, while a second wave expanding from day 15 to 37 was biased towards CD4+.

The CDR1 and CDR2 encoded by the germline V gene are SGHTA and FQGNSA. V lost 4 bases and J lost 6 bases; the stretch between them is 7 bases long. The CDR3 goes from the cysteine to the phenylalanine over 12 residues. The read is trimmed to its CDR3 DNA, 36 bases read in frame from base 1. Ficoll-Paque density gradient centrifugation was used to isolate PBMCs. Sequencing instrument: Illumina NovaSeq 6000. Using 5'RACE with constant-segment primers, TCRalpha and TCRbeta cDNA libraries were constructed, with sample barcodes and unique molecular identifiers added in the process. Trizol reagent was used to extract RNA from every sample. Libraries were amplified in two PCR steps, with a second sample barcode and Illumina TruSeq adapters added in the second step. The libraries were sequenced on an Illumina NovaSeq using 2 x 150 bp paired-end reads. The authors' analysis ran thus. Reads were demultiplexed and collapsed into UMI-guided consensus sequences with migec v1.2.7. Using mixcr v2.1.11, the UMI consensuses were aligned to TRA and TRB V and J templates and assembled into clonotypes. A clonotype was counted as expanded or contracted only when both edgeR and NoisET called the clonotype significant, with the noise models trained on biological replicates. edgeR calls used a false discovery rate-adjusted p below 0.01 and a log2 fold-change threshold of 1. As an exploratory analysis of dynamics, max-normalized trajectories of the 1000 most abundant clonotypes were examined by PCA with hierarchical clustering. The CD4 or CD8 phenotype of responding clones was assigned using the separately sequenced CD4+ and CD8+ repertoires. The public sequencing data were trimmed at Q25 with fastp and processed into clonotypes with MiXCR by TCRdb, which kept only in-frame beta chains. Each entry is one CDR3 protein sequence, shown with its most common DNA and genes. The V and J calls come from TCRdb's annotation, not from the publication. For this sample there are 270,000 or so distinct CDR3 sequences; approximately 16% appear just once. The leading ten clones occupy around 23% of the sample.

This receptor chain uses TRBV7-2 and TRBJ2-4, with the D gene not confidently named. Sequencing was done on a sample of PBMCs or a T cell subset sorted from them (not recorded which). The sequence was collected from a man in his late teens or twenties who had mild COVID-19 (a few samples of this study predate the infection). The sample titles of this study are shuffled in the database, so cell type and time point are left out; the donor was told from shared clones. The CDR3 region reads CASSSLGNIQYF. The nucleotide sequence is given as TGTGCCAGCAGCTCGCTGGGAAACATTCAGTACTTC.